The rows below give T cell receptor beta chains drawn from one sample of a study of T-cell reconstitution after alpha-beta-depleted transplantation in children. TCRdb fed the PCR reads into MiXCR, producing one record per CDR3 protein. Here the sample spans over 550,000 distinct CDR3 sequences, about 10% being singletons. Material: PBMCs from the stem cell graft donor, obtained from the stem cell graft. The receptor source for this set is a human donor who donated a stem cell graft to a child with acute myeloid leukemia. Both conserved end residues are part of each CDR3. Each record gives: clone size, V gene, D gene, J gene, CDR3 protein, CDR3 DNA. The D gene is left open where the match is weak. Rows give clone size only sometimes, using once, few, many, or a class for an expanded clone.

many	TRBV6-1	.	TRBJ1-6	CASSAPRKGSPLHF	TGTGCCAGCAGTGCCCCCCGAAAGGGTTCACCCCTCCACTTT
.	TRBV19	.	TRBJ1-2	CASIGATWGDYGYTF	TGTGCCAGTATCGGAGCGACCTGGGGAGACTATGGCTACACCTTC
few	TRBV20-1	TRBD2	TRBJ2-2	CSVQREGPVELFF	TGCAGTGTCCAGCGGGAGGGCCCGGTGGAGCTGTTTTTT
few	TRBV29-1	.	TRBJ1-1	CSVQQKRTVNTEAFF	TGCAGCGTCCAACAAAAAAGGACGGTGAACACTGAAGCTTTCTTT
.	TRBV5-1	.	TRBJ2-5	CASSLGVSATANQETQYF	TGCGCCAGCAGCTTGGGAGTGTCCGCGACCGCCAACCAAGAGACCCAGTACTTC
.	TRBV27	TRBD2	TRBJ2-1	CASSSLAGVNYNEQFF	TGTGCCAGCAGCTCTCTAGCGGGAGTGAACTACAATGAGCAGTTCTTC
.	TRBV29-1	.	TRBJ2-5	CSVLQGTQYF	TGCAGCGTCCTACAGGGGACCCAGTACTTC
.	TRBV29-1	TRBD1	TRBJ2-7	CSVREDRADEQYF	TGCAGCGTTAGGGAGGACAGGGCAGACGAGCAGTACTTC
.	TRBV14	.	TRBJ1-1	CASSLESQNTEAFF	TGTGCCAGCAGCCTTGAATCCCAGAACACTGAAGCTTTCTTT
many	TRBV29-1	.	TRBJ2-1	CSVGSSYNEQFF	TGCAGCGTTGGTTCGAGTTACAATGAGCAGTTCTTC
few	TRBV20-1	TRBD1	TRBJ2-2	CSARRQGWAGELFF	TGCAGTGCTAGACGACAGGGATGGGCTGGGGAGCTGTTTTTT
many	TRBV7-3	.	TRBJ2-7	CASSLTWGYEQYF	TGTGCCAGCAGCTTAACTTGGGGGTACGAGCAGTACTTC
many	TRBV4-2	.	TRBJ1-5	CASSQMGARQPQHF	TGTGCCAGCAGCCAGATGGGGGCGCGACAGCCCCAGCATTTT
many	TRBV29-1	.	TRBJ1-1	CSGGSNTEAFF	TGCAGCGGGGGCTCGAACACTGAAGCTTTCTTT
.	TRBV12-5	.	TRBJ1-5	CASGRGTHQPQHF	TGTGCTAGTGGGCGAGGTACCCATCAGCCCCAGCATTTT
.	TRBV4-2	TRBD2	TRBJ2-1	CASSQAGQRGLNEQFF	TGTGCCAGCAGCCAAGCCGGGCAGCGGGGGCTCAATGAGCAGTTCTTC
.	TRBV6-6	.	TRBJ1-1	CASSRGGYTEAFF	TGTGCCAGCTCGAGGGGGGGTTACACTGAAGCTTTCTTT
.	TRBV20-1	TRBD2	TRBJ2-7	CSARGAGGPYEQYF	TGCAGTGCTAGGGGAGCGGGAGGCCCCTACGAGCAGTACTTC
few	TRBV20-1	.	TRBJ2-5	CSPLEGGTQYF	TGCAGTCCACTTGAGGGGGGGACCCAGTACTTC
many	TRBV29-1	TRBD2	TRBJ2-5	CSVEALAGRETQYF	TGCAGCGTTGAAGCACTAGCGGGAAGAGAGACCCAGTACTTC
many	TRBV20-1	TRBD2	TRBJ2-1	CSAERLAGGPFYNEQFF	TGCAGTGCGGAGCGACTAGCGGGAGGGCCGTTTTACAATGAGCAGTTCTTC
few	TRBV9	.	TRBJ2-5	CASSVRSDFWETQYF	TGTGCCAGCAGCGTACGTTCGGATTTCTGGGAGACCCAGTACTTC
few	TRBV20-1	.	TRBJ2-7	CSARDSSRSSYEQYF	TGCAGTGCTAGAGATTCCAGCCGGAGCTCCTACGAGCAGTACTTC
few	TRBV27	.	TRBJ2-5	CASSLYGVQETQYF	TGTGCCAGCAGTTTATACGGGGTTCAAGAGACCCAGTACTTC
few	TRBV29-1	TRBD2	TRBJ2-7	CSVRTSGVTLSYEQYF	TGCAGCGTCCGGACTAGCGGGGTTACCCTCTCCTACGAGCAGTACTTC
once	TRBV6-2/TRBV6-3	TRBD1	TRBJ1-3	CASIRFPTKTGVFPLGNTIYF	TGTGCCAGCATTCGGTTTCCAACTAAAACAGGGGTATTCCCTCTCGGGAACACCATATATTTT
.	TRBV5-5	TRBD2	TRBJ2-7	CASSRPGGSESYEQYF	TGTGCCAGCAGCCGTCCCGGGGGGAGCGAATCCTACGAGCAGTACTTC
many	TRBV10-3	.	TRBJ1-1	CAISPRDTGWTEAFF	TGTGCCATCAGTCCCCGGGACACAGGCTGGACTGAAGCTTTCTTT
.	TRBV20-1	.	TRBJ1-2	CSASPTGGGGYTF	TGCAGTGCTAGCCCGACCGGGGGCGGTGGCTACACCTTC
many	TRBV12-3/TRBV12-4	TRBD1	TRBJ1-1	CASRLGTDNTEAFF	TGTGCCAGCAGACTCGGGACAGATAACACTGAAGCTTTCTTT
many	TRBV29-1	.	TRBJ2-7	CSVDRGYEQYF	TGCAGCGTTGACAGGGGCTACGAGCAGTACTTC
many	TRBV28	TRBD2	TRBJ2-3	CASSLAGATDTQYF	TGTGCCAGCAGTTTAGCGGGAGCTACAGATACGCAGTATTTT
.	TRBV7-9	TRBD2	TRBJ2-5	CASSPGGVLAGVETQYF	TGTGCCAGCAGCCCGGGTGGGGTACTAGCGGGAGTAGAGACCCAGTACTTC
once	TRBV11-2	TRBD2	TRBJ2-5	CASSWVTREGQETQYF	TGTGCCAGCAGCTGGGTTACGCGGGAGGGACAAGAGACCCAGTACTTC
.	TRBV10-3	TRBD1	TRBJ1-1	CAIRKSQGGGNTEAFF	TGTGCCATCAGGAAGAGCCAGGGGGGAGGGAACACTGAAGCTTTCTTT
few	TRBV20-1	.	TRBJ2-5	CSADRDETQYF	TGCAGTGCTGATAGAGACGAGACCCAGTACTTC
.	TRBV12-3/TRBV12-4	.	TRBJ1-2	CASRWTDNYGYTF	TGTGCCAGCAGATGGACAGATAACTATGGCTACACCTTC
few	TRBV12-3/TRBV12-4	.	TRBJ1-5	CASSKQGKGNQPQHF	TGTGCCAGCAGTAAACAGGGAAAGGGCAATCAGCCCCAGCATTTT
few	TRBV12-3/TRBV12-4	.	TRBJ2-1	CAGGKGAGNEQFF	TGTGCCGGGGGGAAGGGGGCAGGGAATGAGCAGTTCTTC
few	TRBV9	.	TRBJ2-3	CASSLRIIPDTQYF	TGTGCCAGCAGCCTTAGGATCATACCAGATACGCAGTATTTT
.	TRBV14	.	TRBJ2-3	CASSQVGGMYADTQYF	TGTGCCAGCAGCCAAGTTGGGGGGATGTACGCAGATACGCAGTATTTT
many	TRBV15	.	TRBJ2-7	CATSREQGGYEQYF	TGTGCCACCAGCAGGGAACAGGGAGGATACGAGCAGTACTTC
many	TRBV29-1	TRBD1	TRBJ2-5	CSAKQGAQETQYF	TGCAGCGCTAAACAGGGGGCCCAAGAGACCCAGTACTTC
.	TRBV7-2	TRBD1	TRBJ2-7	CASTRAGGTGTYEQYF	TGTGCCAGCACCCGAGCGGGTGGGACAGGGACCTACGAGCAGTACTTC
few	TRBV20-1	TRBD2	TRBJ2-1	CSAQLAGGSNEQFF	TGCAGTGCTCAACTAGCGGGAGGATCGAATGAGCAGTTCTTC
.	TRBV4-1	TRBD1	TRBJ2-4	CASSHPTGDAKNIQYF	TGCGCCAGCAGCCACCCCACAGGGGACGCCAAAAACATTCAGTACTTC
.	TRBV4-2	.	TRBJ1-2	CARGPGDGCCYTF	TGTGCCAGGGGCCCCGGGGACGGCTGTTGCTACACCTTC
.	TRBV12-3/TRBV12-4	.	TRBJ1-1	CASSFVGRLNTEAFF	TGTGCCAGCAGTTTCGTAGGGCGTTTGAACACTGAAGCTTTCTTT
.	TRBV2	.	TRBJ2-1	CASSYMFNEQFF	TGTGCCAGCAGTTATATGTTCAATGAGCAGTTCTTC
few	TRBV6-5	.	TRBJ2-5	CASSYSGAQETQYF	TGTGCCAGCAGTTACTCGGGCGCCCAAGAGACCCAGTACTTC
few	TRBV5-1	.	TRBJ1-1	CASSLGGGSGTEAFF	TGCGCCAGCAGCCTGGGCGGGGGGTCTGGCACTGAAGCTTTCTTT
many	TRBV12-3/TRBV12-4	.	TRBJ2-3	CASDEKGTDTQYF	TGTGCCAGCGACGAGAAAGGCACAGATACGCAGTATTTT
.	TRBV28	.	TRBJ2-7	CASSLWGGGNEQYF	TGTGCCAGCAGTTTATGGGGTGGCGGCAACGAGCAGTACTTC